These 27 T cell receptor beta chains were all obtained from the same sample, sequenced in a study of cytomegalovirus exposure and HLA in healthy donors. 60 Vbeta and 13 Jbeta primers were used in PCR. Libraries were prepared by immunoSEQ multiplex PCR; TCRdb keeps only in-frame clonotypes and omits some of them. The sample lists hundreds of thousands of clones; around 80% were seen once. Input material: PBMCs. The source of these receptors is a male donor in good health and CMV-seronegative.

The CDR3 DNA reads TGTGCCAGCAGCCTCGCGGGTCCGAGCGAGACGCAGTATTTT. Translated, it gives CASSLAGPSETQYF. The V call is TRBV7-3, the J call TRBJ2-3; D perhaps matches TRBD2 (5 bases). The CDR3 totals 14 residues. CDR1 and CDR2 (germline): SGHTA, FQGTGA. Trimming removed 5 bases from V and 9 bases from J, with 18 bases in between.

The chain has TRBV2 and TRBJ2-7, with 9 bases aligning to TRBD2. Germline assignment: CDR1 SNHLY and CDR2 FYNNEI. CDR3 length: 13 residues. After removal of 9 bases from V and 7 bases from J, the junction contained 10 bases not matched to a gene. The CDR3 coding sequence is TGTGCCAGTGGACTAGCGAGTTTTCGGGAGCAGTACTTC. Protein sequence: CASGLASFREQYF.

This sequence joins TRBV19 and TRBJ2-1; D possibly corresponds to TRBD2 (6 bases). V was trimmed by 3 bases and J by 2 bases, leaving 14 bases between them. Germline assignment: CDR1 LNHDA and CDR2 SQIVND (reference sequence). The CDR3 is made up of 16 amino acids. The CDR3 nucleotides are TGTGCCAGTAGTATCAAACGGCTAGCGACCTACAATGAGCAGTTCTTC. Its translation is CASSIKRLATYNEQFF.

The chain has TRBV18 and TRBJ1-4; perhaps TRBD1 as D (5 bases). Germline lookup yields CDR1 KGHSH and CDR2 LQKENI. The V end lost 2 bases, the J end lost 0 bases, and 16 bases lay between the germline ends. The CDR3 loop spans 18 amino acids. CDR3 amino acids: CASSPAGAFVATNEKLFF. CDR3 nucleotide sequence: TGTGCCAGCTCACCAGCTGGGGCCTTCGTTGCAACTAATGAAAAACTGTTTTTT.

The gene calls are TRBV19 and TRBJ2-7; the match to TRBD1 covers 7 bases. The CDR3 spans 15 residues. Losses at the gene ends were 6 bases for V and 4 bases for J; bases not matched to a gene: 12. Germline V gives CDR1 LNHDA, CDR2 SQIVND (reference sequence). CDR3 sequence: CASSGATGSLYEQYF. CDR3 nucleotide sequence: TGTGCCAGTAGCGGGGCGACAGGGAGTCTGTACGAGCAGTACTTC.

The rearrangement uses TRBV11-3 and TRBJ2-5; 8 nucleotides line up with TRBD2. The J call is uncertain, as TRBJ2-7 better fits the DNA end. Germline loops: CDR1 SGHNT, CDR2 YENEEA. This CDR3 has 16 amino acids. The CDR3: CASSIVAGGFRDEQYF. The CDR3 DNA reads TGTGCCAGCAGCATCGTGGCGGGAGGTTTCAGGGACGAGCAGTACTTC.

This clone came up a few times. As DNA, the CDR3 is TGTGCCAGTATTCTGTCGGGGTTGGCCTCTGGGGCCAACGTCCTGACTTTC. It translates to CASILSGLASGANVLTF. The chain carries TRBV19 and TRBJ2-6; a possible D gene is TRBD2 (5 bases). The CDR3 is 17 amino acids. Deletions cut 7 bases from V and 0 bases from J, with 16 bases between. Germline V gene sequence: CDR1 LNHDA, CDR2 SQIVND (reference sequence).

The chain combines TRBV6-5 with TRBJ1-2, with D possibly TRBD1 on 5 matching bases. Trimming took 7 bases from V and 3 from J, leaving 18 bases between them. The CDR3 totals 15 residues. Germline CDR1 reads MNHEY; CDR2 reads SVGAGI. CDR3 in amino acids: CASKKSAQAYYGYTF. CDR3 DNA sequence: TGTGCCAGCAAAAAATCGGCACAGGCATACTATGGCTACACCTTC.

The genes are TRBV15 and TRBJ1-5; 8 nucleotides align to TRBD1. The CDR3 totals 17 residues. Germline V lookup: CDR1 LNHNV, CDR2 YYDKDF (reference sequence). V dropped 0 bases and J dropped 4; count of bases not matched to a gene: 8. The CDR3, as DNA: TGTGCCACCAGCAGAGATCGCGGGACAGGCCCAAATCAGCCCCAGCATTTT. Protein product: CATSRDRGTGPNQPQHF. Full variable domain (outside the CDR3, taken from reference TRBV15 and TRBJ1-5): DAMVIQNPRYQVTQFGKPVTLSCSQTLNHNVMYWYQQKSSQAPKLLFHYYDKDFNNEADTPDNFQSRRPNTSFCFLDIRSPGLGDTAMYLCATSRDRGTGPNQPQHFGDGTRLSIL.

The chain recombines TRBV6-6 with TRBJ1-4; 11 nucleotides line up with TRBD1. CDR1 and CDR2 from the germline V gene are MNHNY and SVGAGI (reference sequence). After removal of 2 bases from V and 11 bases from J, the junction contained 4 bases not matched to a gene. This CDR3 has 14 residues. The CDR3 nucleotides read TGTGCCAGCAGTTACGGGACAGGGGGGGCTAAACTGTTTTTT. Encoded protein: CASSYGTGGAKLFF.

This chain uses TRBV11-2 with TRBJ1-2, with 7 positions matching TRBD1. V lost 5 bases, J lost 5 bases, and 8 bases stayed unmatched. Germline V gene data show CDR1 as SGHAT and CDR2 as FQNNGV. This CDR3 is 14 amino acids long. In DNA form, the CDR3 reads TGTGCCAGCAGCCCGCGGGACAGTGAATATGGCTACACCTTC. Translated, it gives CASSPRDSEYGYTF.

This rearrangement joins TRBV9 to TRBJ1-3; maybe TRBD1 (6 bases). Trimming removed 2 bases from V and 0 bases from J, with 15 bases in between. Germline V CDR1 and CDR2: SGDLS, YYNGEE. This CDR3 has 17 residues. The CDR3 reads CASSVGRGQISGNTIYF. The DNA for the CDR3 is TGTGCCAGCAGCGTTGGGCGTGGACAGATCTCTGGAAACACCATATATTTT.

This chain links TRBV29-1 with TRBJ1-5; 9 positions agree with TRBD1. Germline trimming cut 8 bases from V and 5 bases from J; bases unmatched to any gene: 7. Germline loops: CDR1 SQVTM, CDR2 ANQGSEA. The length of the CDR3 is 13 residues. The CDR3 loop reads CSFRTGVDQPQHF. CDR3 nucleotides: TGCAGCTTCAGGACAGGGGTCGATCAGCCCCAGCATTTT.

This clone was found a few times. This chain links TRBV14 with TRBJ2-2; maybe TRBD2 (5 bases). V was cut by 4 bases and J by 1 base, with 7 bases left in between. The CDR3 is made up of 14 amino acids. CDR1 SGHDN and CDR2 FVKESK come from the germline V gene. For the CDR3, the DNA is TGTGCCAGCAGCCCAGGAGGGAACACCGGGGAGCTGTTTTTT. Translated, it gives CASSPGGNTGELFF.

V and J are TRBV19 and TRBJ2-2; 16 nucleotides agree with TRBD2. Per germline, CDR1 LNHDA and CDR2 SQIVND (reference sequence). CDR3 length equals 19 residues. V was clipped by 4 bases and J by 4 bases; unmatched bases: 9. The CDR3 DNA follows: TGTGCCAGTAGTAGCCCGGGACTAGCGGGAGGGCCAGGCACCGGGGAGCTGTTTTTT. It codes for CASSSPGLAGGPGTGELFF.

This chain uses TRBV9 with TRBJ2-5; no reliable D call. Germline CDR1 SGDLS, CDR2 YYNGEE. CDR3 length: 14 amino acids. Trimming took 0 bases from V and 1 from J, leaving 7 bases between them. CDR3 loop: CASSVGAFQETQYF. The CDR3 DNA sequence: TGTGCCAGCAGCGTAGGGGCGTTCCAAGAGACCCAGTACTTC.

This chain's CDR3 is CASSPTFASGYEQYF. For the CDR3, the DNA is TGTGCCAGCAGCCCAACCTTTGCTAGCGGGTACGAGCAGTACTTC. The gene calls are TRBV13 and TRBJ2-7; the match to TRBD2 covers 8 bases. Germline V gene data show CDR1 as PRHDT and CDR2 as FYEKMQ (reference sequence). V shed 5 bases and J 4 bases; nucleotides not matched to a gene: 10. The CDR3 sequence is 15 residues long.

A few counts support this clone. The rearrangement uses TRBV10-2 and TRBJ1-4; D is possibly TRBD1 (5 bases). Looked up from germline, CDR1 is WSHSY and CDR2 is SAAADI. CDR3 length: 15 amino acids. Trimming cost V 1 base and J 4 bases, with 10 bases left between them. CDR3 amino acids: CASSEWGGFNEKLFF. The CDR3 region has the DNA TGCGCCAGCAGTGAGTGGGGCGGATTTAATGAAAAACTGTTTTTT.

This sequence joins TRBV14 and TRBJ2-1; TRBD2 matches at 11 bases. The CDR3 length is 15 residues. The junction had 9 bases not matched to a gene; V was cut back by 4 bases and J by 10 bases. CDR1 and CDR2 (germline): SGHDN, FVKESK. For the CDR3, the DNA is TGTGCCAGCAGCCTTCCTAGCGGGAGGACATCCGAGCAGTTCTTC. Protein: CASSLPSGRTSEQFF.

The V gene is TRBV5-1, the J gene TRBJ2-7, with 7 bases fitting TRBD1. Losses at the gene ends were 0 bases for V and 4 bases for J; bases not matched to a gene: 1. This CDR3 is 13 amino acids long. CDR1 is SGHRS and CDR2 is YFSETQ in the germline V gene. The CDR3 DNA follows: TGCGCCAGCAGCTTGGTGGGACAGTACGAGCAGTACTTC. Its translation is CASSLVGQYEQYF.

V gene TRBV6-5 combines with J gene TRBJ1-1; D perhaps matches TRBD1 (6 bases). Germline CDR1 MNHEY, CDR2 SVGAGI. V was cut by 6 bases and J by 0 bases, with 11 bases left in between. The CDR3 loop spans 14 amino acids. The CDR3 DNA reads as TGTGCCAGCAGGCTTGGACAGCTGAACACTGAAGCTTTCTTT. Amino acids: CASRLGQLNTEAFF.

This clone was found a few times. This sequence joins TRBV19 and TRBJ1-4; the D is unclear. The germline V and J ends were trimmed by 4 bases and 8 bases, with 14 bases remaining between them. The CDR3 runs to 14 residues. From germline, CDR1 is LNHDA and CDR2 SQIVND (reference sequence). Written as DNA, the CDR3 is TGTGCCAGTAGTAACTCCGGGAGAAACGAAAAACTGTTTTTT. It codes for CASSNSGRNEKLFF.

This chain joins TRBV5-1 and TRBJ2-3; 14 positions match TRBD2. With V trimmed by 0 bases and J by 6 bases, 3 bases remained unmatched. From germline, CDR1 is SGHRS and CDR2 YFSETQ. CDR3 length: 16 amino acids. Here the CDR3 reads CASSLATSGRADTQYF. CDR3 DNA sequence: TGCGCCAGCAGCTTGGCGACTAGCGGGAGGGCCGATACGCAGTATTTT. Based on the CDR3 plus reference TRBV5-1 and TRBJ2-3, the full variable domain is KAGVTQTPRYLIKTRGQQVTLSCSPISGHRSVSWYQQTPGQGLQFLFEYFSETQRNKGNFPGRFSGRQFSNSRSEMNVSTLELGDSALYLCASSLATSGRADTQYFGPGTRLTVL.

The chain combines TRBV5-4 with TRBJ2-5; D possibly corresponds to TRBD2 (5 bases). Germline V gene data show CDR1 as SGHNT and CDR2 as YYREEE (reference sequence). The CDR3 sequence is 14 residues long. V lost 2 bases, J lost 0 bases, and 8 bases lay in between. CDR3 in DNA: TGTGCCAGCAGCTTTAAAGCGGACCAAGAGACCCAGTACTTC. The encoded protein is CASSFKADQETQYF.

This chain connects TRBV5-1 to TRBJ2-1; D is ambiguous. The V and J ends lost 4 bases and 5 bases respectively, with 19 bases between them. In germline, CDR1 is SGHRS, CDR2 YFSETQ. This CDR3 region has 16 residues. The CDR3 DNA is TGCGCCAGCAGCGTCCCCTCGGGTGCGGCAAACAATGAGCAGTTCTTC. Translation gives CASSVPSGAANNEQFF.

This chain joins TRBV7-3 and TRBJ2-7; 7 nucleotides align to TRBD2. This CDR3 spans 14 amino acids. Germline lookup yields CDR1 SGHTA and CDR2 FQGTGA. V shed 3 bases and J 5 bases; nucleotides not matched to a gene: 7. CDR3 sequence (DNA): TGTGCCAGCAGCTTCCATAGGGCGGGAGACGAGCAGTACTTC. This sequence encodes CASSFHRAGDEQYF.

In its sample, this clone was seen a few times. V usage is TRBV15 and J usage is TRBJ1-1; D is undetermined. CDR1 and CDR2 (germline): LNHNV, YYDKDF (reference sequence). V dropped 0 bases and J dropped 1 base, with 6 bases sitting between them. There are 14 residues in the CDR3. The DNA for the CDR3 is TGTGCCACCAGCAGAGATAACAGGAACACTGAAGCTTTCTTT. Residues: CATSRDNRNTEAFF.